What follows is one T cell receptor (beta chain) and its context. Antigen: not known. This record comes from a study of type 1 regulatory T cells. For the study at large: An in vitro protocol generated T-allo10, a Tr1-enriched, alloantigen-specific CD4 T cell product. General study findings and limits: Tr1 cells had a more restricted TCR repertoire than non-Tr1 cells.

A single record per CDR3 protein comes from TCRdb applying MiXCR to the reads. This sample has about 62,000 distinct CDR3 sequences, with approximately 60% found just once. The TCR originated in a human donor in good health. The sequencing input was cultured non-Tr1 T cells, either the whole culture or a sorted T cell fraction (not recorded which).

The CDR3, as DNA: TGTGCCAGCAGTTTAGTACAGGGTGCCAACATTCAGTACTTC. Its translation is CASSLVQGANIQYF. The rearrangement links TRBV12-3 or TRBV12-4 to TRBJ2-4; a possible D gene is TRBD1 (6 bases). The CDR3 covers 14 residues. Trimming cost V 1 base and J 7 bases, with 11 bases left between them.